This TCR beta chain was recorded in a study of a mutant IDH1 vaccine in newly diagnosed glioma. Looking at the study overall: Patients were started on vaccination 4-6 weeks after radiotherapy alone, or with temozolomide cycles. Former treatment meant radiotherapy, temozolomide, or both; the majority had gotten both.

The time point is: week 23, last vaccination. Doses consisted of 300 ug of mutant IDH1 20-mer peptide each, paired with topical imiquimod. Sequencing was performed with immunoSEQ multiplex PCR; in TCRdb, only in-frame clones are kept and a portion is missing. The sample has about 43,000 clones, about four fifths seen once. The germline V gene encodes CDR1 MNHEY and CDR2 SVGAGI. This CDR3 has 13 amino acids. Trimming stripped 6 bases from V and 1 base from J, with 9 bases between. A note on this clone: Its antigen is not identified.

The V gene is TRBV6-5, the J gene TRBJ1-1; D not certain. The source of this sequence is a woman aged 18-29 years with glioma. Some clones in this sample may be carry-over from other donors' samples. The sequenced sample was PBMCs, obtained from a glioma patient whose treatment included an IDH1 peptide vaccine. The CDR3 DNA sequence: TGTGCCAGCAGCCCCCCGGGGAACACTGAAGCTTTCTTT. Its translation is CASSPPGNTEAFF.